Listed here are 32 T cell receptor beta chains from one sample, sequenced in a study of blood T cell repertoires in COVID-19. Measured with immunoSEQ multiplex PCR; TCRdb has only the in-frame clones, and not every one. Altogether approximately 86,000 clones are present, about 80% being singletons, with the ten largest covering under 13%. Sequenced: peripheral blood. The source is a woman aged 65 to 85 with acute or convalescent COVID-19.

The genes are TRBV27 and TRBJ1-2; TRBD1 is a possible D gene (5 bases). The CDR3 consists of 15 residues. The germline V gene has CDR1 MNHEY and CDR2 SMNVEV (reference sequence). Between the trimmed V and J ends, which lost 5 bases and 3 bases, there was a span of 16 bases. DNA for the CDR3: TGTGCCAGCAGTACCTACAGGAGTGGAGACTATGGCTACACCTTC. This gives the protein CASSTYRSGDYGYTF.

V is TRBV4-2 and J is TRBJ1-1, with D possibly TRBD1 on 6 matching bases. The ends were cut back, 4 bases at V and 5 bases at J, with 20 bases in the middle. CDR3 length: 16 residues. CDR1 and CDR2 from the germline V gene are LGHNA and YNFKEQ. The CDR3 DNA is TGTGCCAGCAGCCGGGGAATCACGGGGGGCTGGACTGAAGCTTTCTTT. Translating it yields CASSRGITGGWTEAFF.

CDR3 sequence reads: CASRQETGENSPLHF. Written as DNA, the CDR3 is TGTGCCAGCAGACAGGAGACAGGGGAAAATTCACCCCTCCACTTT. This rearrangement joins TRBV2 to TRBJ1-6, with 8 bases fitting TRBD1. The CDR3 has 15 residues. Unmatched junction bases numbered 8, after V lost 6 bases and J lost 7 bases. The germline gives CDR1 SNHLY, CDR2 FYNNEI.

The rearrangement joins TRBV6-6 to TRBJ2-7; 7 bases are shared with TRBD2. Trimming removed 5 bases from V and 1 base from J; junction bases left unmatched: 8. Germline CDR1 reads MNHNY; CDR2 reads SVGAGI (reference sequence). There are 15 residues in the CDR3. CDR3 in amino acids: CASSGSWGGSYEQYF. Here the CDR3 DNA reads TGTGCCAGCAGTGGGTCCTGGGGAGGGTCCTACGAGCAGTACTTC.

This rearrangement joins TRBV4-3 to TRBJ2-3, with D possibly being TRBD2 (6 bases). The germline gives CDR1 LGHNA, CDR2 YSLEER. Trimming stripped 3 bases from V and 0 bases from J, with 10 bases between. The CDR3 covers 15 residues. This CDR3 is CASSHGGSSTDTQYF. CDR3 nucleotides: TGCGCCAGCAGCCATGGGGGGTCTAGCACAGATACGCAGTATTTT.

The V call is TRBV3-1 (or the pseudogene TRBV3-2), the J call TRBJ2-2; D unclear. The CDR3 sequence is 14 residues long. Per germline, CDR1 LGHDT and CDR2 YNNKEL (reference sequence). V dropped 0 bases and J dropped 6 bases, with 8 bases sitting between them. The DNA for the CDR3 is TGTGCCAGCAGCCAAGATTTAGTCGCCGGGGAGCTGTTTTTT. This gives the protein CASSQDLVAGELFF.

This clone was recorded only once. The chain carries TRBV9 and TRBJ2-1, with D possibly being TRBD2 (6 bases). Germline assignment: CDR1 SGDLS and CDR2 YYNGEE. The CDR3 extends over 14 amino acids. V was pared by 4 bases and J by 6 bases, with 14 bases between. The CDR3 DNA sequence: TGTGCCAGCAGCTTAGCGGCGGAAGTCAATGAGCAGTTCTTC. This translates into CASSLAAEVNEQFF.

The chain uses TRBV28 and TRBJ1-2; D is perhaps TRBD1 (6 bases). Germline CDR1 MDHEN, CDR2 SYDVKM. CDR3 length: 14 residues. With 3 bases removed from V and 1 base from J, the gap between germline ends came to 9 bases. CDR3 region: CASSLDSYNYGYTF. CDR3 coding DNA: TGTGCCAGCAGTTTGGACAGCTATAACTATGGCTACACCTTC.

The V call is TRBV5-1, the J call TRBJ2-2, with 10 bases lining up with TRBD1. CDR1 and CDR2 from the germline V gene are SGHRS and YFSETQ. After removal of 5 bases from V and 7 bases from J, the junction contained 8 bases not matched to a gene. The CDR3 contains 15 residues. In DNA, the CDR3 is TGCGCCAGCAGTCTCTCTGGACAGGGGGTCGGGGAGCTGTTTTTT. Its protein is CASSLSGQGVGELFF.

This chain connects TRBV6-1 to TRBJ1-5; perhaps TRBD1 as D (5 bases). V was shortened by 3 bases and J by 6 bases, with 15 bases between the two germline ends. The CDR3 is 15 amino acids. The germline V gene has CDR1 MNHNS and CDR2 SASEGT. CDR3 protein: CASSEWQGNGQPQHF. CDR3 in DNA: TGTGCCAGCAGTGAGTGGCAGGGAAATGGTCAGCCCCAGCATTTT.

V usage is TRBV2 and J usage is TRBJ2-5, with TRBD1 as a possible D gene (6 bases). V lost 4 bases to trimming and J lost 5 bases, with 11 bases between them. The CDR3 sequence is 13 residues long. Germline CDR1 is SNHLY and CDR2 is FYNNEI. The CDR3 loop is CASSGWQGETQYF. DNA for the CDR3: TGTGCCAGCAGTGGGTGGCAGGGGGAGACCCAGTACTTC.

V is TRBV9 and J is TRBJ1-6; tentatively, D is TRBD1 (6 bases). V was trimmed by 4 bases and J by 10 bases, leaving 15 bases between them. This CDR3 spans 14 amino acids. Germline assignment: CDR1 SGDLS and CDR2 YYNGEE. CDR3 protein: CASSLSGGASPLHF. The CDR3, as DNA: TGTGCCAGCAGCCTTTCTGGGGGCGCGTCACCCCTCCACTTT. Filled out from reference TRBV9 and TRBJ1-6, the complete variable domain reads DSGVTQTPKHLITATGQRVTLRCSPRSGDLSVYWYQQSLDQGLQFLIQYYNGEERAKGNILERFSAQQFPDLHSELNLSSLELGDSALYFCASSLSGGASPLHFGNGTRLTVT.

The chain combines TRBV10-3 with TRBJ2-2, with D perhaps matching TRBD1 (6 bases). The V end was cut by 11 bases, the J end by 1 base, with 20 bases between. The germline CDR1 and CDR2 sequences are ENHRY and SYGVKD. There are 16 residues in the CDR3. CDR3 protein: CASNNRAGGNTGELFF. As DNA, the CDR3 is TGTGCCTCCAACAACAGGGCCGGAGGGAACACCGGGGAGCTGTTTTTT.

This clone was seen a few times. This rearrangement joins TRBV3-1 (or the pseudogene TRBV3-2) to TRBJ2-2; 10 bases map to TRBD2. Trimming cost V 1 base and J 3 bases; bases outside gene matches: 5. The germline V gene has CDR1 LGHDT and CDR2 YNNKEL (reference sequence). The CDR3 is 17 residues long. The CDR3 loop reads CASSQVSGRAYTGELFF. CDR3 DNA sequence: TGTGCCAGCAGCCAAGTCAGCGGGAGGGCCTACACCGGGGAGCTGTTTTTT.

The V call is TRBV28, the J call TRBJ1-2; 12 bases map to TRBD1. Germline V gives CDR1 MDHEN, CDR2 SYDVKM. This CDR3 has 16 amino acids. V lost 5 bases and J lost 5; bases outside the gene matches: 9. The CDR3 loop reads CASSLPGQGAGYGYTF. The CDR3 coding sequence is TGTGCCAGCAGTCTACCGGGACAGGGGGCCGGGTATGGCTACACCTTC.

V is TRBV9 and J is TRBJ2-2; D possibly corresponds to TRBD1 (6 bases). The CDR3 runs to 13 residues. With 4 bases removed from V and 5 bases from J, the gap between germline ends came to 9 bases. Per the germline V gene, CDR1 is SGDLS and CDR2 is YYNGEE. CDR3 bases: TGTGCCAGCAGCCTTCAGGGGACCGGGGAGCTGTTTTTT. Translated, it gives CASSLQGTGELFF.

A few counts support this clone. Written as DNA, the CDR3 is TGTGCCAGCAGTGAAGGTCAGGGCGCTTTCTACGAGCAGTACTTC. Translated: CASSEGQGAFYEQYF. The gene calls are TRBV2 and TRBJ2-7; a possible D gene is TRBD1 (5 bases). From germline, CDR1 is SNHLY and CDR2 FYNNEI. V was shortened by 1 base and J by 3 bases, with 13 bases between the two germline ends. The CDR3 is made up of 15 amino acids.

V usage is TRBV3-1 (or the pseudogene TRBV3-2) and J usage is TRBJ2-1; a weak D match, TRBD1 (6 bases). The ends were cut back, 4 bases at V and 0 bases at J, with 10 bases in the middle. The CDR3 is made up of 15 amino acids. CDR1 and CDR2 (germline): LGHDT, YNNKEL (reference sequence). CDR3 sequence reads: CASSPTGSSYNEQFF. Written as DNA, the CDR3 is TGTGCCAGCAGCCCCACAGGGAGCTCCTACAATGAGCAGTTCTTC.

The chain carries TRBV24-1 and TRBJ2-2, with TRBD2 as a possible D gene (5 bases). Trimming stripped 4 bases from V and 4 bases from J, with 15 bases between. CDR1 is KGHDR, CDR2 SFDVKD, per germline. The CDR3 has 16 residues. The CDR3 here is CATSDHGLAGTGELFF. The CDR3 DNA is TGTGCCACCAGTGACCATGGTCTGGCGGGCACCGGGGAGCTGTTTTTT.

V and J are TRBV5-1 and TRBJ1-2; D perhaps matches TRBD1 (5 bases). The CDR3 loop spans 13 amino acids. Germline CDR1 is SGHRS and CDR2 is YFSETQ. V lost 5 bases and J lost 4, with 12 bases in between. CDR3: CASSSDTTYGYTF. The CDR3 nucleotides read TGCGCCAGCAGTTCGGACACGACCTATGGCTACACCTTC.

The CDR3 region is CSAELFSYNEQFF. The CDR3 DNA sequence: TGCAGCGCAGAGTTGTTTTCCTACAATGAGCAGTTCTTC. The V and J genes are TRBV29-1 and TRBJ2-1; no firm D call. The CDR3 has 13 amino acids. V was cut by 7 bases and J by 1 base, with 11 bases left in between. The germline CDR1 and CDR2 sequences are SQVTM and ANQGSEA.

V usage is TRBV6-1 and J usage is TRBJ2-2; 10 nucleotides agree with TRBD2. The V segment lost 2 bases and the J segment 1 base; nucleotides outside the gene matches: 19. The CDR3 is 22 residues long. From germline, CDR1 is MNHNS and CDR2 SASEGT. CDR3 loop: CASSETWGGTSVQGRNTGELFF. CDR3 in DNA: TGTGCCAGCAGTGAAACCTGGGGAGGGACTAGCGTCCAAGGGAGGAACACCGGGGAGCTGTTTTTT.

This clone was picked up one time. The chain couples TRBV7-9 to TRBJ1-2; D is perhaps TRBD1 (6 bases). The CDR3 runs to 15 residues. In germline, CDR1 is SEHNR, CDR2 FQNEAQ (reference sequence). Trimming removed 1 base at V and 3 bases at J, with 12 bases between. The CDR3 here is CASSLDQGLDYGYTF. The DNA for the CDR3 is TGTGCCAGCAGCTTAGATCAGGGGCTCGACTATGGCTACACCTTC.

This rearrangement joins TRBV28 to TRBJ1-4, with D unclear. Per the germline V gene, CDR1 is MDHEN and CDR2 is SYDVKM. This CDR3 contains 16 residues. With 3 bases removed from V and 13 bases from J, the gap between germline ends came to 24 bases. CDR3 loop: CASSFIGGGNGVGLFF. For the CDR3, the DNA is TGTGCCAGCAGTTTTATCGGTGGCGGTAATGGAGTTGGACTGTTTTTT.

Many counts were recorded for this clone. The V call is TRBV13, the J call TRBJ2-7; a weak D match, TRBD1 (6 bases). Looked up from germline, CDR1 is PRHDT and CDR2 is FYEKMQ (reference sequence). V lost 5 bases, J lost 2 bases, and 13 bases lay in between. The CDR3 contains 14 residues. CDR3 nucleotides: TGTGCCAGCAGCACCCGACAGGTTCCCTACGAGCAGTACTTC. It yields the protein CASSTRQVPYEQYF.

The chain is built from TRBV2 and TRBJ2-1; 7 nucleotides line up with TRBD2. The CDR3 extends over 16 amino acids. CDR1 is SNHLY, CDR2 FYNNEI, per germline. V was clipped by 6 bases and J by 0 bases; unmatched bases: 8. CDR3 nucleotides: TGTGCCAGCAGCCCGGGGGGTCCGAGCTCCTACAATGAGCAGTTCTTC. Encoded protein: CASSPGGPSSYNEQFF.

The gene calls are TRBV27 and TRBJ2-2, with D perhaps matching TRBD1 (5 bases). This CDR3 is 15 amino acids long. Trimming took 3 bases from V and 5 from J, leaving 13 bases between them. Germline CDR1 MNHEY, CDR2 SMNVEV (reference sequence). CDR3 amino acids: CASSFRGFGTGELFF. For the CDR3, the DNA is TGTGCCAGCAGTTTTAGGGGATTTGGGACCGGGGAGCTGTTTTTT.

The chain recombines TRBV6-5 with TRBJ2-1, with 9 bases fitting TRBD1. The CDR3 covers 14 residues. V gave up 6 bases and J gave up 4 bases; unmatched junction bases: 4. The germline gives CDR1 MNHEY, CDR2 SVGAGI. CDR3 DNA: TGTGCCAGCAGAGACAGGGGGACGTACAATGAGCAGTTCTTC. It is translated as CASRDRGTYNEQFF.

The CDR3 here is CASSLSGIGDYGYTF. CDR3 sequence (DNA): TGTGCCAGCAGCTTATCAGGGATAGGTGACTATGGCTACACCTTC. The J gene is TRBJ1-2, the V gene TRBV7-9, with a possible D match to TRBD1 (5 bases). The CDR3 runs 15 residues. Trimming pared 2 bases from V and 3 bases from J, leaving 13 bases between. The germline CDR1 and CDR2 sequences are SEHNR and FQNEAQ (reference sequence).

The V gene is TRBV19, the J gene TRBJ2-2; D perhaps matches TRBD1 (5 bases). Trimming pared 5 bases from V and 5 bases from J, leaving 12 bases between. The germline V gene encodes CDR1 LNHDA and CDR2 SQIVND (reference sequence). This CDR3 contains 14 residues. The CDR3 loop is CASSRTPSTGELFF. For the CDR3, the DNA is TGTGCCAGTAGTCGGACACCCTCGACCGGGGAGCTGTTTTTT.

The chain couples TRBV6-2 or TRBV6-3 to TRBJ2-3; no clear D gene. Trimming stripped 0 bases from V and 0 bases from J, with 13 bases between. The CDR3 extends over 17 amino acids. Germline lookup yields CDR1 MNHEY and CDR2 SVGEGT. CDR3 protein: CASSYSRGGYSTDTQYF. The CDR3 bases are TGTGCCAGCAGTTACTCGAGAGGCGGTTATAGCACAGATACGCAGTATTTT.

This clone was detected once. The chain uses TRBV4-1 and TRBJ2-2; TRBD1 matches 11 bases. V was pared by 4 bases and J by 0 bases, with 7 bases of the junction left unmatched. In germline, CDR1 is MGHRA, CDR2 YSYEKL. The CDR3 contains 18 residues. This CDR3 reads CASSLFGTGGTNTGELFF. The CDR3 region has the DNA TGCGCCAGCAGCCTGTTCGGGACAGGGGGGACGAACACCGGGGAGCTGTTTTTT.